What follows are 15 T cell receptor beta chains derived from one specimen sequenced in a study of T cell changes during pregnancy in multiple sclerosis. Data came from immunoSEQ multiplex PCR; TCRdb stores just in-frame clones and leaves some out. The sample has more than 7,500 clones, about 89% seen once. The sample consisted of CD8+ T cells from peripheral blood mononuclear cells, taken in the first trimester of pregnancy. Every receptor here comes from a female donor in good health, enrolled as a control in a pregnancy study.

The chain uses TRBV28 and TRBJ2-2; the D is unclear. This CDR3 region has 12 residues. The germline V gene encodes CDR1 MDHEN and CDR2 SYDVKM. V lost 6 bases, J lost 2 bases, and 4 bases lay in between. The DNA of the CDR3 is TGTGCCAGCAGCCCTAACACCGGGGAGCTGTTTTTT. Protein: CASSPNTGELFF.

CDR3 coding DNA: TGTGCCAGCAGCTCTCGACAGGGTTACACCGGGGAGCTGTTTTTT. Its protein is CASSSRQGYTGELFF. The genes are TRBV7-3 and TRBJ2-2; 7 positions agree with TRBD1. This CDR3 has 15 residues. Germline V CDR1 and CDR2: SGHTA, FQGTGA. V lost 4 bases, J lost 3 bases, and 5 bases stayed unmatched.

The rearrangement uses TRBV28 and TRBJ2-7; 9 bases match TRBD1. CDR1 is MDHEN and CDR2 is SYDVKM in the germline V gene. The ends lost 5 bases at V and 6 bases at J; junction bases unmatched: 8. The CDR3 has 14 amino acids. In DNA form, the CDR3 reads TGTGCCAGCAGTACCTCCGGGACAGGGTTCGAGCAGTACTTC. It translates to CASSTSGTGFEQYF.

The chain combines TRBV18 with TRBJ1-3; D is perhaps TRBD1 (6 bases). V lost 4 bases to trimming and J lost 0 bases, with 13 bases between them. The V gene's germline CDR1 is KGHSH and CDR2 LQKENI. This CDR3 region has 16 residues. CDR3: CASSRLQGYSGNTIYF. The DNA for the CDR3 is TGTGCCAGCTCACGACTACAGGGCTACTCTGGAAACACCATATATTTT.

V and J are TRBV27 and TRBJ1-2, with D possibly matching TRBD1 (6 bases). Germline loops: CDR1 MNHEY, CDR2 SMNVEV (reference sequence). V was trimmed by 5 bases and J by 2 bases, leaving 12 bases between them. The CDR3 has 14 amino acids. The CDR3 loop is CASSKTGRNYGYTF. The CDR3 DNA is TGTGCCAGCAGTAAAACAGGGCGAAACTATGGCTACACCTTC.

The chain carries TRBV28 and TRBJ1-5, with 7 bases fitting TRBD1. The germline CDR1 and CDR2 sequences are MDHEN and SYDVKM. This CDR3 is 15 amino acids long. J gave up 0 bases and V 7 bases, and 6 bases lay outside the gene matches. Written as DNA, the CDR3 is TGTGCCAGCACCGGGACAGAGTATAGCAATCAGCCCCAGCATTTT. Translated, it gives CASTGTEYSNQPQHF.

The gene calls are TRBV4-1 and TRBJ1-1; no definite D call. In germline, CDR1 is MGHRA, CDR2 YSYEKL. V was pared by 0 bases and J by 4 bases, with 15 bases between. This CDR3 is built from 16 residues. The CDR3 bases are TGCGCCAGCAGCCAAGAGGGCCGAGGGCTGGGCACTGAAGCTTTCTTT. Protein product: CASSQEGRGLGTEAFF.

This clone was detected only once. The chain has TRBV7-9 and TRBJ2-1, with 11 bases aligning to TRBD1. Germline loops: CDR1 SEHNR, CDR2 FQNEAQ (reference sequence). Trimming removed 6 bases from V and 8 bases from J; junction bases left unmatched: 12. This CDR3 contains 16 residues. CDR3 bases: TGTGCCAGCAGGACCCTCCGGGACAGGGGGGAAGATGAGCAGTTCTTC. This codes for CASRTLRDRGEDEQFF.

This clone was counted between two and nine times. The J gene is TRBJ2-1, the V gene TRBV4-2, with 9 positions matching TRBD2. After removal of 7 bases from V and 6 bases from J, the junction contained 10 bases not matched to a gene. The germline CDR1 and CDR2 sequences are LGHNA and YNFKEQ. This CDR3 contains 15 residues. CDR3 residues: CASTEGTSTSNEQFF. The CDR3 DNA is TGTGCCAGCACGGAGGGGACTAGCACCTCCAATGAGCAGTTCTTC.

This clone was seen a handful of times. The chain uses TRBV15 and TRBJ2-2, with 10 bases fitting TRBD2. The V segment lost 2 bases and the J segment 1 base; nucleotides outside the gene matches: 1. This CDR3 spans 16 amino acids. The germline V gene has CDR1 LNHNV and CDR2 YYDKDF (reference sequence). As DNA, the CDR3 is TGTGCCACCAGCAGAACTAGCGGGGTGAACACCGGGGAGCTGTTTTTT. Encoded protein: CATSRTSGVNTGELFF.

The chain employs TRBV19 and TRBJ1-3; no clear D gene. Trimming shortened V by 5 bases and J by 0 bases, and 11 bases separated the two germline ends. The CDR3 loop spans 15 amino acids. From germline, CDR1 is LNHDA and CDR2 SQIVND (reference sequence). Here the CDR3 DNA reads TGTGCCAGTAGTGCGAGCTCGGGCTCTGGAAACACCATATATTTT. Translated: CASSASSGSGNTIYF.

The chain has TRBV7-9 and TRBJ1-1; D unclear. V lost 3 bases and J 7 bases, leaving 18 bases between the germline ends. The CDR3 covers 15 residues. Germline V gene data show CDR1 as SEHNR and CDR2 as FQNEAQ (reference sequence). The CDR3 DNA reads as TGTGCCAGCAGCTTCTCCGGGATAGGGAGCCTTGAAGCTTTCTTT. It codes for CASSFSGIGSLEAFF.

This chain joins TRBV29-1 and TRBJ2-2; D may be TRBD1 (5 bases). The CDR3 has 15 amino acids. Trimming pared 0 bases from V and 7 bases from J, leaving 15 bases between. CDR1 is SQVTM and CDR2 is ANQGSEA in the germline V gene. CDR3 bases: TGCAGCGTTGAAGATTTCCAGGGTACGGGCGGGGAGCTGTTTTTT. Encoded protein: CSVEDFQGTGGELFF.

V and J are TRBV27 and TRBJ2-7, with D perhaps TRBD1 (5 bases). This CDR3 has 13 amino acids. The V gene lost 2 bases and the J gene lost 4 bases, with 9 bases spanning the gap. Germline V gene lookup returns CDR1 MNHEY and CDR2 SMNVEV (reference sequence). The DNA for the CDR3 is TGTGCCAGCAGTTTAGGGCCAGGGTACGAGCAGTACTTC. Translation: CASSLGPGYEQYF.

This chain uses TRBV6-1 with TRBJ2-7; D gene uncertain. Germline lookup yields CDR1 MNHNS and CDR2 SASEGT. The CDR3 consists of 15 residues. With 2 bases removed from V and 2 bases from J, the gap between germline ends came to 13 bases. CDR3 coding DNA: TGTGCCAGCAGTGAAAATTTAGAGGCCGCCTACGAGCAGTACTTC. Its translation: CASSENLEAAYEQYF.